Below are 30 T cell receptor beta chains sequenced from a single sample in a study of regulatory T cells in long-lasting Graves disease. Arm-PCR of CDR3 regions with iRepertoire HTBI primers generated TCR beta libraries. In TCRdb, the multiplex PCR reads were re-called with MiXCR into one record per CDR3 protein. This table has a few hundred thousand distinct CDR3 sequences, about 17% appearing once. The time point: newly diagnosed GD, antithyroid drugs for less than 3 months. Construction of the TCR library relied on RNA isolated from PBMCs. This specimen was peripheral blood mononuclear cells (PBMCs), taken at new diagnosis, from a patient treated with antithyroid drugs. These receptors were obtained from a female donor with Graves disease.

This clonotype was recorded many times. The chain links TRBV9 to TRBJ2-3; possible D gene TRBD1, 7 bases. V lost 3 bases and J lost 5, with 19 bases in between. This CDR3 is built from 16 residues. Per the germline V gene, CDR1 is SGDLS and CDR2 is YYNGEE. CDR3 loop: CASSAIPGGIGDTQYF. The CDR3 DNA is TGTGCCAGCAGCGCCATTCCAGGGGGGATAGGAGATACGCAGTATTTT.

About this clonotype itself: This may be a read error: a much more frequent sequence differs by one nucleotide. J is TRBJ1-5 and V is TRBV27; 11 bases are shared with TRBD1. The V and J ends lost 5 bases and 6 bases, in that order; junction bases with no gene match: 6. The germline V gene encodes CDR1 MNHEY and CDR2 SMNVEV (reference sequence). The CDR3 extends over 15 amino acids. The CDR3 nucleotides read TGTGCCAGCAGTATAGGACAGGGGGCTAGTCAGCCCCAGCATTTT. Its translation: CASSIGQGASQPQHF.

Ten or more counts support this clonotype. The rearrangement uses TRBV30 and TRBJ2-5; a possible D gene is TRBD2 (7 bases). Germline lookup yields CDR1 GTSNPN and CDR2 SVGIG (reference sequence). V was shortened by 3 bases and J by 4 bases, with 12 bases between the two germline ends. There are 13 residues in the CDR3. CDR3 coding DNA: TGTGCCTGGAGAGGGGGGGCCGGAGAGACCCAGTACTTC. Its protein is CAWRGGAGETQYF.

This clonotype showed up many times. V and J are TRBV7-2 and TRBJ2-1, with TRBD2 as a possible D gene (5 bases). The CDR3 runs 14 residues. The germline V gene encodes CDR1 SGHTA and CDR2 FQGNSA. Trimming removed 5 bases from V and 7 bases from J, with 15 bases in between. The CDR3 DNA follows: TGTGCCAGCAGCGGGATCAACCGGAGGAATGAGCAGTTCTTC. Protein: CASSGINRRNEQFF.

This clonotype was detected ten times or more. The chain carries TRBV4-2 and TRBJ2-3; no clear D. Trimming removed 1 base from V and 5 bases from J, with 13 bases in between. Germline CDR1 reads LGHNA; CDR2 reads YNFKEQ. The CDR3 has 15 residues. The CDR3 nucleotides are TGTGCCAGCAGCCAAGCGCCGGCCCGAGGAGATACGCAGTATTTT. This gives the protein CASSQAPARGDTQYF.

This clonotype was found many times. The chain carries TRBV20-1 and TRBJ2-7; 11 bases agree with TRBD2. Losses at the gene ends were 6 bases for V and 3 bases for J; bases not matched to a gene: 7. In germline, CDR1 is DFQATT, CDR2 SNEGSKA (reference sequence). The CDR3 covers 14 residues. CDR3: CSALPGTSGYEQYF. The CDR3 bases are TGCAGTGCGCTCCCCGGGACTAGCGGCTACGAGCAGTACTTC.

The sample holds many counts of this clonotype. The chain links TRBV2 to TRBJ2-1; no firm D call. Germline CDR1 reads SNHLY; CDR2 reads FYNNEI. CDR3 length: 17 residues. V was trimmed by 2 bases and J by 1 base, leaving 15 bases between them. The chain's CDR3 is CASSELRQAYSYNEQFF. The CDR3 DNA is TGTGCCAGCAGTGAACTTCGGCAGGCCTATTCCTACAATGAGCAGTTCTTC.

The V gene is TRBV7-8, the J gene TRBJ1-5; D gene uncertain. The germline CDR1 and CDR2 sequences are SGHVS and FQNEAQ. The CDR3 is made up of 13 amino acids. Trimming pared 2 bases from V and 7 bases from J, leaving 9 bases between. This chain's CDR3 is CASSLRVGQPQHF. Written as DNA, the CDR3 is TGTGCCAGCAGCTTAAGGGTGGGGCAGCCCCAGCATTTT.

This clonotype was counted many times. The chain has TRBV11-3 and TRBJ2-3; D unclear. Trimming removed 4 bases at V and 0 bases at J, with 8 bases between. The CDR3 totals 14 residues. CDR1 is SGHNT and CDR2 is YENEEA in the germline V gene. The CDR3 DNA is TGTGCCAGCAGCTCTAAAACTAGCACAGATACGCAGTATTTT. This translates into CASSSKTSTDTQYF.

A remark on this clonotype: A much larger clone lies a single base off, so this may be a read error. In DNA form, the CDR3 reads TGTGCCTGGAGCTTGAATCCCTACGAGCAGTACTTC. Translated, it gives CAWSLNPYEQYF. This chain joins TRBV30 and TRBJ2-7; D is unclear. The CDR3 spans 12 residues. Trimming removed 3 bases at V and 2 bases at J, with 8 bases between. CDR1 and CDR2 (germline): GTSNPN, SVGIG (reference sequence).

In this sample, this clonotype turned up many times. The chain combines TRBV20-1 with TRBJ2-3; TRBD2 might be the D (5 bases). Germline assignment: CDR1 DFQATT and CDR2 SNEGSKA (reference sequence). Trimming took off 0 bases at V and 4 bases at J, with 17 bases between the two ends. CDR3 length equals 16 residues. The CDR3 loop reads CSARDFSGSVSDTQYF. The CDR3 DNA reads TGCAGTGCTAGAGATTTTTCGGGATCGGTGTCAGATACGCAGTATTTT.

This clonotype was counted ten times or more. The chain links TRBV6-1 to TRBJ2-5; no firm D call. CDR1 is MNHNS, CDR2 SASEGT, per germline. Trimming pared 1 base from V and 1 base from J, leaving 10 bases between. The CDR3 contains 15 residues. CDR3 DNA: TGTGCCAGCAGTGAAGAGCCGGTTGCCCAAGAGACCCAGTACTTC. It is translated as CASSEEPVAQETQYF.

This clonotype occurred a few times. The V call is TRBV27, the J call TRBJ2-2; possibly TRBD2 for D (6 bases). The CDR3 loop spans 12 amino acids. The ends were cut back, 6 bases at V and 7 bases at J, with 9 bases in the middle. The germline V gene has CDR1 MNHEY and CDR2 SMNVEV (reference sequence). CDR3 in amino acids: CASSGGGGELFF. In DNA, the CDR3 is TGTGCCAGCAGCGGGGGAGGCGGGGAGCTGTTTTTT.

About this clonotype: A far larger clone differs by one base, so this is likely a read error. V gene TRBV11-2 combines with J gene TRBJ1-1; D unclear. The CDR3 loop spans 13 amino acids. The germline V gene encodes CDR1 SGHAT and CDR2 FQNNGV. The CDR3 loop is CASGNQQNTEACF. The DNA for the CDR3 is TGTGCCAGCGGGAATCAGCAAAACACTGAAGCTTGCTTT. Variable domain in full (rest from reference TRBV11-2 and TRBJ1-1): EAGVAQSPRYKIIEKRQSVAFWCNPISGHATLYWYQQILGQGPKLLIQFQNNGVVDDSQLPKDRFSAERLKGVDSTLKIQPAKLEDSAVYLCASGNQQNTEACFGQGTRLTVV.

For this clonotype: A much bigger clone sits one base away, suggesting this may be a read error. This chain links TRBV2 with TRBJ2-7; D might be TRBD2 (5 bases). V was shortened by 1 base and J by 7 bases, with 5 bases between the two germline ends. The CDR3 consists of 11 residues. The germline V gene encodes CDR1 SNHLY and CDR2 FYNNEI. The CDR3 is CASSEGEEQYF. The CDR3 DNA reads TGTGCCAGCAGTGAAGGGGAGGAGCAGTACTTC.

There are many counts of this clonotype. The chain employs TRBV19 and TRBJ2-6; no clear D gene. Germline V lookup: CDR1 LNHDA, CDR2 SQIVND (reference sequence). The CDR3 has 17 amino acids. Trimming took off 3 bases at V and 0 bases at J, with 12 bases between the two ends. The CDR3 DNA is TGTGCCAGTAGTATTGGTACAACTTTCTCTGGGGCCAACGTCCTGACTTTC. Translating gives CASSIGTTFSGANVLTF.

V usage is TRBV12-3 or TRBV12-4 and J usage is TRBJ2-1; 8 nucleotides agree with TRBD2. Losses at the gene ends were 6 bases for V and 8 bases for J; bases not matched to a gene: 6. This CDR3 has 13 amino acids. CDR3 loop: CASRISGIDEQFF. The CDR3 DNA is TGTGCCAGCAGGATTAGCGGGATAGATGAGCAGTTCTTC.

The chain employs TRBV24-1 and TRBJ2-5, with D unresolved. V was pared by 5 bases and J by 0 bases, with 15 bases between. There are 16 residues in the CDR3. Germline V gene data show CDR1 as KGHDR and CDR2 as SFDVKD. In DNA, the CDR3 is TGTGCCACCAGTGTAAGAAACGGCCAGTACCAAGAGACCCAGTACTTC. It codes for CATSVRNGQYQETQYF.

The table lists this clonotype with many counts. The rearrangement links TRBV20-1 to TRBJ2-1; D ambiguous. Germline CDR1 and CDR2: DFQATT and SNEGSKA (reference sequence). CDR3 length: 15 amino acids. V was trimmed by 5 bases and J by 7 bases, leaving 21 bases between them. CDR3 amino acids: CSAAYLGGPTNEQFF. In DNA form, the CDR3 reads TGCAGTGCTGCCTACCTGGGCGGTCCTACGAATGAGCAGTTCTTC.

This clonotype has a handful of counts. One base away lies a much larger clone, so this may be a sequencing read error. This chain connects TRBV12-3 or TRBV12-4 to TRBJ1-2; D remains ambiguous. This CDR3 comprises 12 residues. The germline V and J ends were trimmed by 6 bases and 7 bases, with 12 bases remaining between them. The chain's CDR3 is CASSPAGLGYTF. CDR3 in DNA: TGTGCCAGCAGCCCTGCTGGGCTTGGCTACACCTTC.

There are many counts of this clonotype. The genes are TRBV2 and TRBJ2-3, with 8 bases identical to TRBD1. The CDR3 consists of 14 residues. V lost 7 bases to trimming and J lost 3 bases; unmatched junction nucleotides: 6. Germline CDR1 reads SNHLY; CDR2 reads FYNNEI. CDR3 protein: CASKFRQGTDTQYF. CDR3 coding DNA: TGTGCCAGCAAATTCCGACAGGGGACAGATACGCAGTATTTT.

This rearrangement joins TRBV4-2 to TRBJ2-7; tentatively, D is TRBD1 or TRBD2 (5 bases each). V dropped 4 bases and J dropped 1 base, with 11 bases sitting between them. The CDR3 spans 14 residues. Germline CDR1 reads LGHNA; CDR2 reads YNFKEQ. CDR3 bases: TGTGCCAGCAGCCCGGGACGGAAGTCCTACGAGCAGTACTTC. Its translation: CASSPGRKSYEQYF.

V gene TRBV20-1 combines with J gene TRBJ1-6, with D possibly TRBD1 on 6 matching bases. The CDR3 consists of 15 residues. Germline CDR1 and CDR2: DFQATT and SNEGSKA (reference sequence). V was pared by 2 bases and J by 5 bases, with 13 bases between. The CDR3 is CSARLGQSNNSPLHF. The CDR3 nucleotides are TGCAGTGCTAGACTCGGACAGAGTAATAATTCACCCCTCCACTTT.

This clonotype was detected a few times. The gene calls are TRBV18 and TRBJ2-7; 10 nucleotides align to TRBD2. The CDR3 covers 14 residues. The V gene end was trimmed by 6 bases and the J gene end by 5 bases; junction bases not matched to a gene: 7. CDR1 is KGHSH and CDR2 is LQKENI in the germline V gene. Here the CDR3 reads CASSPGTSENEQYF. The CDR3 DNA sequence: TGTGCCAGCTCTCCCGGGACTAGCGAGAACGAGCAGTACTTC.

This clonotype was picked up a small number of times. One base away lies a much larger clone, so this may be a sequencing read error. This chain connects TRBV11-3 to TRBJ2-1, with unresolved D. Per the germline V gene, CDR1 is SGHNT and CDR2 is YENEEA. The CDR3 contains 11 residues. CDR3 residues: CASTLGNDQFF. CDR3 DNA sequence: TGTGCCAGCACCCTCGGCAATGATCAGTTCTTC.

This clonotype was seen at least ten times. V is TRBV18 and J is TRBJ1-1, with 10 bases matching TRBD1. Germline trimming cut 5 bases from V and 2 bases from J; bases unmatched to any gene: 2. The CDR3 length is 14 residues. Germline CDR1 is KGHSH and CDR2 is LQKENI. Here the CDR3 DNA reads TGTGCCAGCTCAGGGGACAGGGGAAACACTGAAGCTTTCTTT. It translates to CASSGDRGNTEAFF.

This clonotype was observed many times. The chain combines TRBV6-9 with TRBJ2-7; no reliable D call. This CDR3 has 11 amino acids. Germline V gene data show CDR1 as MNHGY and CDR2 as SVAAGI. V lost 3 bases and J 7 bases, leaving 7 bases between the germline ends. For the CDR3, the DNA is TGTGCCAGCAGTTACTCTCGTGAGCAGTACTTC. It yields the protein CASSYSREQYF.

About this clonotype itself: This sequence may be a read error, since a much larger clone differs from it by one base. The CDR3 sequence is CASSLGYLTYEQHF. The CDR3 region has the DNA TGTGCCAGCAGCCTTGGGTATCTTACCTACGAGCAGCACTTC. The chain links TRBV5-1 to TRBJ2-7; D call uncertain. The CDR3 loop spans 14 amino acids. Germline V gene lookup returns CDR1 SGHRS and CDR2 YFSETQ.

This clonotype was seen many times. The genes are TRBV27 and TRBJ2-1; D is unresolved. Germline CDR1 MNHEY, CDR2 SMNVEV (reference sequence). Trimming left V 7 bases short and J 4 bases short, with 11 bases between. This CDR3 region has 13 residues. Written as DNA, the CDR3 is TGTGCCAGCAATCCTCTAGGGTACAATGAGCAGTTCTTC. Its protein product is CASNPLGYNEQFF.

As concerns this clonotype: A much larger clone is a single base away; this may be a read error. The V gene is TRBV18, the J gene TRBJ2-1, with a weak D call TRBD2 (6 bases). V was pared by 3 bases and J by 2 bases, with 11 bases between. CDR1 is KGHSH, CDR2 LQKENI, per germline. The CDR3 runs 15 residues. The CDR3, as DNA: TGTGCCAGCTCACCCGGGGCGGGAACCTACAATGAGCAGTTCTTC. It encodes CASSPGAGTYNEQFF.